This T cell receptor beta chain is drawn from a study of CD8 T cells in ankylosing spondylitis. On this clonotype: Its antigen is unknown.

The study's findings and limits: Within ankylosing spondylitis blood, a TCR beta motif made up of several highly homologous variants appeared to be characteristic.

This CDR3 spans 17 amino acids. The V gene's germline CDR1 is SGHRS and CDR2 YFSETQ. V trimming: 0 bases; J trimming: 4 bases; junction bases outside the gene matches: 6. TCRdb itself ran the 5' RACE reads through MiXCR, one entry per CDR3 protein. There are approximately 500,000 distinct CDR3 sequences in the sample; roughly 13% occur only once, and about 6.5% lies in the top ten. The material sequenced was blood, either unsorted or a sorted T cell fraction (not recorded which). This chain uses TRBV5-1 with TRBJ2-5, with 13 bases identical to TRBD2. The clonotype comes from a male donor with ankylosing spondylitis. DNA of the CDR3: TGCGCCAGCAGCTTGGCCCCGACTAGCGGGAGGCCAGAGACCCAGTACTTC. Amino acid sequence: CASSLAPTSGRPETQYF.